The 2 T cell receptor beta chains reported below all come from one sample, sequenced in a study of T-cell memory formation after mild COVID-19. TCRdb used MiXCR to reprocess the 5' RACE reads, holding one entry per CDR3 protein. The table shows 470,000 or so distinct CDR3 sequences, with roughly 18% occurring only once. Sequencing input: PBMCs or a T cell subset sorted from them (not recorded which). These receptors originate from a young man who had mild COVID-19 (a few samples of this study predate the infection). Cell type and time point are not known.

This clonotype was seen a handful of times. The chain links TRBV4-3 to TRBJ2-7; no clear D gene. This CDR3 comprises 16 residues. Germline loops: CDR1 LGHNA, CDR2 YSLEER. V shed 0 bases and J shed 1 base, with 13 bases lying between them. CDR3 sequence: CASSQELPGSSYEQYF. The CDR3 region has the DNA TGCGCCAGCAGCCAAGAACTCCCGGGCAGTTCCTACGAGCAGTACTTC.

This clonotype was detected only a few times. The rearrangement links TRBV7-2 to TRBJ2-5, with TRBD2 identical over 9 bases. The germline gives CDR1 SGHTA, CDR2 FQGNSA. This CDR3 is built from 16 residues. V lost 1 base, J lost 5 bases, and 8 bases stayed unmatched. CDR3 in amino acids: CASSLDRAGGAETQYF. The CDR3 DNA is TGTGCCAGCAGCTTAGACAGGGCGGGGGGGGCTGAGACCCAGTACTTC.